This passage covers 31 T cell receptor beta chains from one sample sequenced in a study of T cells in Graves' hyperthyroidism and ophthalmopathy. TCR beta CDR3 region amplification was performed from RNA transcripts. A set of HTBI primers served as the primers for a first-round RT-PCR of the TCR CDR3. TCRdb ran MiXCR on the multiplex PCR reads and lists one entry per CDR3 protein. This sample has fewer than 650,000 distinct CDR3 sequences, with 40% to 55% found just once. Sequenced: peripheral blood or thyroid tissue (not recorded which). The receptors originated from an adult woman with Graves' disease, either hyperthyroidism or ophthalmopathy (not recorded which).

The CDR3 DNA reads TGCAGCGTTGAGGGACTAGCGGGAGGGAACCAAGAGACCCAGTACTTC. It translates to CSVEGLAGGNQETQYF. The V call is TRBV29-1, the J call TRBJ2-5, with 16 bases that match TRBD2. The CDR3 is 16 amino acids. The trim removed 3 bases at V and 0 bases at J, leaving 1 base unmatched. The germline CDR1 and CDR2 sequences are SQVTM and ANQGSEA.

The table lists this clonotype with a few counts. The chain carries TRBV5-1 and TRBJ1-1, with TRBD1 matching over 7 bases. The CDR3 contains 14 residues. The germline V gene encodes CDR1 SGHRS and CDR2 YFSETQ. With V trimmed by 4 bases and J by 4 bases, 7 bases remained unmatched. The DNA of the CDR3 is TGCGCCAGCAGCCAAACATGGGACAGCACTGAAGCTTTCTTT. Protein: CASSQTWDSTEAFF.

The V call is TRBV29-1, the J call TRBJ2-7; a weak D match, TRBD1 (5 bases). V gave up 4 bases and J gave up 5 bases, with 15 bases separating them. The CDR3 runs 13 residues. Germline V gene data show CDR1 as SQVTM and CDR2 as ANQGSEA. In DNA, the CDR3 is TGCAGCGTTGTCGTCAGGGATCGGCACGAGCAGTACTTC. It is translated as CSVVVRDRHEQYF.

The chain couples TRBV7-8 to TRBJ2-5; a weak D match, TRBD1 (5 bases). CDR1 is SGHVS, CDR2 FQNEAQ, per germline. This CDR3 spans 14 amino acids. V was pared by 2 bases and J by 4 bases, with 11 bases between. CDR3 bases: TGTGCCAGCAGCTTAAACCGAAGGGGAGAGACCCAGTACTTC. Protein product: CASSLNRRGETQYF.

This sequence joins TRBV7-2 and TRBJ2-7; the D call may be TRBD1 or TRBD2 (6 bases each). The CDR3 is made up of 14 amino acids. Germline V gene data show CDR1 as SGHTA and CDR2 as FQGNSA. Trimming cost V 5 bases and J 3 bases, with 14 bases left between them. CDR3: CASSGGWGRYEQYF. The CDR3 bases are TGTGCCAGCAGCGGGGGGTGGGGGCGCTACGAGCAGTACTTC. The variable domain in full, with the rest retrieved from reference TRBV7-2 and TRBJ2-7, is GAGVSQSPSNKVTEKGKDVELRCDPISGHTALYWYRQSLGQGLEFLIYFQGNSAPDKSGLPSDRFSAERTGGSVSTLTIQRTQQEDSAVYLCASSGGWGRYEQYFGPGTRLTVT.

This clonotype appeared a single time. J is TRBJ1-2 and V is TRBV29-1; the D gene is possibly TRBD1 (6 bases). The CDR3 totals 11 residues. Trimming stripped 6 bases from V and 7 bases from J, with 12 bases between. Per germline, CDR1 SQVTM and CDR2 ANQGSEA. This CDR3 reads CSVLGDTGYTF. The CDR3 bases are TGCAGCGTGTTAGGGGACACTGGCTACACCTTC.

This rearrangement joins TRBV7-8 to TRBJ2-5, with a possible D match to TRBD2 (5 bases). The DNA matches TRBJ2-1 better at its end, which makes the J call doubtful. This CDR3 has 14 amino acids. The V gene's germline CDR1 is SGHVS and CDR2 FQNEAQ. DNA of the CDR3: TGTGCCAGCAGCTATGTGCGGGCCTACAATGAGCAGTTCTTC. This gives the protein CASSYVRAYNEQFF.

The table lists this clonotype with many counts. CDR3 sequence reads: CASSLMAEAFF. As DNA, the CDR3 is TGTGCCAGCAGCCTCATGGCCGAAGCTTTCTTT. The rearrangement links TRBV6-6 to TRBJ1-1, with unresolved D. There are 11 residues in the CDR3. Trimming took off 6 bases at V and 8 bases at J, with 10 bases between the two ends. Germline V CDR1 and CDR2: MNHNY, SVGAGI (reference sequence).

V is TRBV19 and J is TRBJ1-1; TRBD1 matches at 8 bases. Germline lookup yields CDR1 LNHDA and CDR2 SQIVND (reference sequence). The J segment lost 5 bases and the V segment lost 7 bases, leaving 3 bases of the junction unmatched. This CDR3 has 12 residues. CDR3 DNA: TGTGCCAGTACATGGACAGGGACTGAAGCTTTCTTT. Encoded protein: CASTWTGTEAFF. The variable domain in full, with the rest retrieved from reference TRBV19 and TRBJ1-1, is DGGITQSPKYLFRKEGQNVTLSCEQNLNHDAMYWYRQDPGQGLRLIYYSQIVNDFQKGDIAEGYSVSREKKESFPLTVTSAQKNPTAFYLCASTWTGTEAFFGQGTRLTVV.

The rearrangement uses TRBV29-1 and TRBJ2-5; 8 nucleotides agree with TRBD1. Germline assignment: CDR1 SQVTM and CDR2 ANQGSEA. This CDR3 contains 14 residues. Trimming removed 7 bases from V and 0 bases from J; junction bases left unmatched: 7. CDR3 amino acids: CSGGQGVDQETQYF. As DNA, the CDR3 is TGCAGCGGAGGACAGGGTGTGGACCAAGAGACCCAGTACTTC.

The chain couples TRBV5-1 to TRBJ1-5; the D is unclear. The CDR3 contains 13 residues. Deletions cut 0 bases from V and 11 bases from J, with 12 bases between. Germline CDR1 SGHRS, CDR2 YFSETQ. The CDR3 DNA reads TGCGCCAGCAGCTTGGTAGGCGGAGAGACCCAGCATTTT. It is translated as CASSLVGGETQHF.

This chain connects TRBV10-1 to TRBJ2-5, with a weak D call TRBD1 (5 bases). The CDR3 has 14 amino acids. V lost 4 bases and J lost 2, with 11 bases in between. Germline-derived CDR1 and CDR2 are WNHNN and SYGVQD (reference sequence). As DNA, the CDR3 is TGCGCCAGCAGTGCACCCCAGGGTCAAGAGACCCAGTACTTC. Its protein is CASSAPQGQETQYF.

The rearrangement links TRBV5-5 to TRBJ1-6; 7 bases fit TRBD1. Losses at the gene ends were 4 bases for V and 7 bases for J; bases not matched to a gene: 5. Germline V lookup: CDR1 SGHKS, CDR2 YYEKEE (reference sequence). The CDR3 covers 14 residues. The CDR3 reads CASSEGQPNSPLHF. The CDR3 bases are TGTGCCAGCAGCGAGGGACAGCCCAATTCACCCCTCCACTTT.

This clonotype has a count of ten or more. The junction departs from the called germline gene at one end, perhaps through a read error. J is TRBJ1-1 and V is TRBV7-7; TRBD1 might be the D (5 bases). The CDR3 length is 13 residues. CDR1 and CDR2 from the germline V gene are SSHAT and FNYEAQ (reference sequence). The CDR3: CASSLGVDTEAFF. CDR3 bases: TGTGCTAGCAGCTTAGGGGTCGATACTGAAGCTTTCTTT. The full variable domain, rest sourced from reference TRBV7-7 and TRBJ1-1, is GAGVSQSPRYKVTKRGQDVTLRCDPISSHATLYWYQQALGQGPEFLTYFNYEAQPDKSGLPSDRFSAERPEGSISTLTIQRTEQRDSAMYRCASSLGVDTEAFFGQGTRLTVV.

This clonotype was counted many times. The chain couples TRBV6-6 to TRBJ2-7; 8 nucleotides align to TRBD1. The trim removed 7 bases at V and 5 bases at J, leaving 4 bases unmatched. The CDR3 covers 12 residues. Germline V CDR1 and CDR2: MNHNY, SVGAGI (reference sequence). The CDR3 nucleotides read TGTGCCAGCACCTTGGACAGGGACGAGCAGTACTTC. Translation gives CASTLDRDEQYF.

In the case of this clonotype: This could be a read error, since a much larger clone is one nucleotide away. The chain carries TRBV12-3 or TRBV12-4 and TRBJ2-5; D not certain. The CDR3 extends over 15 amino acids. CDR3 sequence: CASSLLGYPQGTQYF. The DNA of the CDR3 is TGTGCCAGCAGTCTCCTAGGCTACCCCCAAGGGACCCAGTACTTC.

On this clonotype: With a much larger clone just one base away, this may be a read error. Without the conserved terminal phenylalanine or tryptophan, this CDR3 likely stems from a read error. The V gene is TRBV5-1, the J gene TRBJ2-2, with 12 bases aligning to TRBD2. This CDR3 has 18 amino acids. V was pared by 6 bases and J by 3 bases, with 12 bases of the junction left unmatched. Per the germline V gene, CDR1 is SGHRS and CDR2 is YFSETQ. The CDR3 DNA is TGCGCCAGCACCAGTGGACTAGCGGGAATCCGAGACACCGGGGAGCTGTTTTGT. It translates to CASTSGLAGIRDTGELFC.

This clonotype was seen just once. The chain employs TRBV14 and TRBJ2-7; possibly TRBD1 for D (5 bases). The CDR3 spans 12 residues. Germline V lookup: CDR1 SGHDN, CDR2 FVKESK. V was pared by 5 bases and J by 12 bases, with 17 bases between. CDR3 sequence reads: CASSTLGAGRYF. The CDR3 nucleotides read TGTGCCAGCAGCACATTAGGGGCCGGAAGGTACTTC.

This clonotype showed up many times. The CDR3 spells CASSFAYPGQGVNTEAFF. The CDR3 nucleotides are TGTGCCAGCAGCTTCGCCTACCCGGGACAGGGAGTGAACACTGAAGCTTTCTTT. V usage is TRBV13 and J usage is TRBJ1-1, with TRBD1 matching over 9 bases. Trimming took 3 bases from V and 0 from J; bases not matched to a gene: 11. Per germline, CDR1 PRHDT and CDR2 FYEKMQ (reference sequence). This CDR3 has 18 amino acids.

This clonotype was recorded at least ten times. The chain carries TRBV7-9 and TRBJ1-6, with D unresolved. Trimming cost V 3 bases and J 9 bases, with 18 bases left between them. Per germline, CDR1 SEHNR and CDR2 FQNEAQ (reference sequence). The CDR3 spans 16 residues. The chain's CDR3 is CASSFGNADGSSPLHF. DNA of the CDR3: TGTGCCAGCAGCTTTGGGAACGCGGACGGTAGTTCACCCCTCCACTTT.

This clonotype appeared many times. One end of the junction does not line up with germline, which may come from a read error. The CDR3 spells CASSQDTGGQVF. The DNA of the CDR3 is TGCGCCAGCAGCCAAGATACGGGGGGGCAAGTCTTT. V gene TRBV4-3 combines with J gene TRBJ1-1; a possible D gene is TRBD1 (6 bases). Germline V gives CDR1 LGHNA, CDR2 YSLEER. The CDR3 is 12 residues long.

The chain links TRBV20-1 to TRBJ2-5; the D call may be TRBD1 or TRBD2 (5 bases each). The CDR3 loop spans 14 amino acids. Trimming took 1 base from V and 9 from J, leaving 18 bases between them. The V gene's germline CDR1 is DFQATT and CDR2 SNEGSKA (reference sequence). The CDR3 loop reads CSARGGNSNQPQYF. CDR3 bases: TGCAGTGCTAGAGGGGGGAATAGCAATCAGCCCCAGTACTTC.

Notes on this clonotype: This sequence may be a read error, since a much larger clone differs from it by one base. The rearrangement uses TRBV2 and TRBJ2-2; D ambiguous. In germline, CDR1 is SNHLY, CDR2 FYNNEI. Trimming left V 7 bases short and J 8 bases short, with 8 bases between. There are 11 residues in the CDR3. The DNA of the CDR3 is TGTGCCAGCACCCCGTGGGGGGAGCTGTTTTTT. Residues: CASTPWGELFF.

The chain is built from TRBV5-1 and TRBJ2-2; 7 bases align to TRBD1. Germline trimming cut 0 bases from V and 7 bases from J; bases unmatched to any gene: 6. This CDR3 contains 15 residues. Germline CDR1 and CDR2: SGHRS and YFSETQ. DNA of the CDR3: TGCGCCAGCAGCTTGGAAAGGGGGCTCAACGGGGAGCTGTTTTTT. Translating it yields CASSLERGLNGELFF.

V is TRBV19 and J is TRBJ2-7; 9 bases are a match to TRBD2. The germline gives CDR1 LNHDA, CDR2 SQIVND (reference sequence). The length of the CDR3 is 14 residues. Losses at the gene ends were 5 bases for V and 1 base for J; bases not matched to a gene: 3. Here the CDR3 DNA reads TGTGCCAGTAGTCATGCGGGAGGGTCCTACGAGCAGTACTTC. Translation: CASSHAGGSYEQYF.

CDR3 protein: CASSSGIGQILYEQYF. For the CDR3, the DNA is TGTGCCAGCAGCTCCGGTATAGGGCAGATCCTCTACGAGCAGTACTTC. This chain links TRBV7-2 with TRBJ2-7; D not resolved. CDR1 is SGHTA, CDR2 FQGNSA, per germline. Trimming pared 4 bases from V and 3 bases from J, leaving 19 bases between. The CDR3 length is 16 residues.

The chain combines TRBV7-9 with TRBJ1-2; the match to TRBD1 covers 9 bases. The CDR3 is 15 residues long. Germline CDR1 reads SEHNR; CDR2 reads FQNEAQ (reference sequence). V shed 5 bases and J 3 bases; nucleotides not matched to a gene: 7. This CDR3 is CASSPSRDRDYGYTF. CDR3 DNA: TGTGCCAGCAGCCCGTCCAGGGACAGGGACTATGGCTACACCTTC. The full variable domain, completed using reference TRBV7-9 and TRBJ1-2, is DTGVSQNPRHKITKRGQNVTFRCDPISEHNRLYWYRQTLGQGPEFLTYFQNEAQLEKSRLLSDRFSAERPKGSFSTLEIQRTEQGDSAMYLCASSPSRDRDYGYTFGSGTRLTVV.

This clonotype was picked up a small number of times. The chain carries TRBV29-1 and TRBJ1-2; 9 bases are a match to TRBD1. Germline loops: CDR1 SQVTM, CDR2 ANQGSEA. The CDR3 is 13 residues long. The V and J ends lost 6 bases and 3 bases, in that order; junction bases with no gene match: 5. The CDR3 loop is CSVTGGEDYGYTF. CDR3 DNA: TGCAGCGTGACAGGGGGGGAAGACTATGGCTACACCTTC.

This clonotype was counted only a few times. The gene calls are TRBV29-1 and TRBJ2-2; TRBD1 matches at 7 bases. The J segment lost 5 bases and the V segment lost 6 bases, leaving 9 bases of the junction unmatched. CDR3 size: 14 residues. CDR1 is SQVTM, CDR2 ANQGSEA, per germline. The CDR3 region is CSVRGTASTGELFF. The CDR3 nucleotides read TGCAGCGTGAGGGGGACAGCCTCGACCGGGGAGCTGTTTTTT.

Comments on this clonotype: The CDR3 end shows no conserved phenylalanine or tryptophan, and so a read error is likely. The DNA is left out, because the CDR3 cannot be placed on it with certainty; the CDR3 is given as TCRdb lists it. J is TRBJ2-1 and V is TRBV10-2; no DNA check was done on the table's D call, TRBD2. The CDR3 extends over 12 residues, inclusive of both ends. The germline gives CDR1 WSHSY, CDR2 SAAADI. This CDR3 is CASSESSSPRLA.

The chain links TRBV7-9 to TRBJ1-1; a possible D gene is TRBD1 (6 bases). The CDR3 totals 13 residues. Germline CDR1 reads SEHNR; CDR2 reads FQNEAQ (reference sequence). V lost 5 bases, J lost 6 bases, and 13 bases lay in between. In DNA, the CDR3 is TGTGCCAGCAGCCCTACTAGGACAGCTGAAGCTTTCTTT. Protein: CASSPTRTAEAFF.